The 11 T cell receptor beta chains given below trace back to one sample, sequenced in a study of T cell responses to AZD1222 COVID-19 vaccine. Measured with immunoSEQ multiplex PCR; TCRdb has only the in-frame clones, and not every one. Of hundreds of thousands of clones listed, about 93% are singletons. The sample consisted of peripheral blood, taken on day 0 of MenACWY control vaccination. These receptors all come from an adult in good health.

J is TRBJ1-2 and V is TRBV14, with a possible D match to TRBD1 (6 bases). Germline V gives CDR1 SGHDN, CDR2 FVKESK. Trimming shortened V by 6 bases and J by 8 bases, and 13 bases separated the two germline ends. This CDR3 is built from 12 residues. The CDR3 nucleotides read TGTGCCAGCAGACCTTCGGGGGGCGGCTACACCTTC. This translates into CASRPSGGGYTF.

The CDR3 sequence is CASRRNSASSYEQYF. For the CDR3, the DNA is TGTGCCAGCAGGCGTAATTCCGCTAGCTCCTACGAGCAGTACTTC. J is TRBJ2-7 and V is TRBV6-5; D call uncertain. Germline loops: CDR1 MNHEY, CDR2 SVGAGI. Trimming removed 6 bases from V and 0 bases from J, with 15 bases in between. The CDR3 is made up of 15 amino acids.

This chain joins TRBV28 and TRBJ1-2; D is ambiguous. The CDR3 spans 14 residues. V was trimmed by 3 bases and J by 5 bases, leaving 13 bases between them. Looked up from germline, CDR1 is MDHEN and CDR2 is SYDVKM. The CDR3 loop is CASSFASIRYGYTF. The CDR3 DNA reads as TGTGCCAGCAGTTTTGCTTCGATTCGGTATGGCTACACCTTC.

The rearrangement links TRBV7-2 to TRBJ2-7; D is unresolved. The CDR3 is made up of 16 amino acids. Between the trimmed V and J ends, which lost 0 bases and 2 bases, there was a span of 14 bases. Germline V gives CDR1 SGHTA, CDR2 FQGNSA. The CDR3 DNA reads TGTGCCAGCAGCTTAGCCCTTACGGGCAGCGCCTACGAGCAGTACTTC. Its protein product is CASSLALTGSAYEQYF.

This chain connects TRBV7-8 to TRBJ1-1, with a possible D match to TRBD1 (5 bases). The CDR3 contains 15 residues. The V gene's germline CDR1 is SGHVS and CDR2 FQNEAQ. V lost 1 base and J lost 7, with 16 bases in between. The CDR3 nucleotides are TGTGCCAGCAGCTTAGGTCGGGGCGGAACCGTTGAAGCTTTCTTT. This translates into CASSLGRGGTVEAFF.

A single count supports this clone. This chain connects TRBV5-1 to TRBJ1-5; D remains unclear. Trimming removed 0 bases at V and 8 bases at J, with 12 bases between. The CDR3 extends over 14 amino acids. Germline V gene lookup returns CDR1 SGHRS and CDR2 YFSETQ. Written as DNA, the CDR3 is TGCGCCAGCAGCTTGGAGGCAGGATTGGAGCCCCAGCATTTT. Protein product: CASSLEAGLEPQHF.

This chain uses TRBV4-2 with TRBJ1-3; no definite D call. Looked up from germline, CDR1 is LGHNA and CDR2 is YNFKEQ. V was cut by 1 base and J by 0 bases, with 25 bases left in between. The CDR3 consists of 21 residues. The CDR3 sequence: CASSQGNVYRRTTLSGNTIYF. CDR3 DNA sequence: TGTGCCAGCAGCCAAGGGAACGTGTATAGGAGGACGACGCTCTCTGGAAACACCATATATTTT.

CDR3 amino acids: CASSQAGTGDGETQYF. The CDR3 DNA reads as TGTGCCAGCAGCCAAGCCGGGACAGGGGACGGTGAGACCCAGTACTTC. The chain carries TRBV4-2 and TRBJ2-5; 10 bases align to TRBD1. This CDR3 spans 16 amino acids. Germline V gives CDR1 LGHNA, CDR2 YNFKEQ. V trimming: 1 base; J trimming: 5 bases; junction bases outside the gene matches: 7.

The CDR3 DNA reads as TGTGCCAGCAGCCAAGCCGGGGCAGGGAATTCACCCCTCCACTTT. Protein: CASSQAGAGNSPLHF. The rearrangement joins TRBV3-1 (or the pseudogene TRBV3-2) to TRBJ1-6, with a tentative D call TRBD1 (5 bases). Germline V gene data show CDR1 as LGHDT and CDR2 as YNNKEL (reference sequence). Trimming took off 1 base at V and 7 bases at J, with 11 bases between the two ends. The CDR3 has 15 amino acids.

Written as DNA, the CDR3 is TGTGCCAGCATCCCTGGCCGGTTTCTGGGAAACACCATATATTTT. Protein sequence: CASIPGRFLGNTIYF. The chain links TRBV27 to TRBJ1-3, with D uncertain. Trimming shortened V by 7 bases and J by 4 bases, and 17 bases separated the two germline ends. The length of the CDR3 is 15 residues. In germline, CDR1 is MNHEY, CDR2 SMNVEV (reference sequence).

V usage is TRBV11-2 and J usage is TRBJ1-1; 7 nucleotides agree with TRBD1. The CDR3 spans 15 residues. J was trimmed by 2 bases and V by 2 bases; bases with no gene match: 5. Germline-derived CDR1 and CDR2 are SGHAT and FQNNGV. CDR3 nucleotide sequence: TGTGCCAGCAGCTTAACAGGGGTCGGAAACACTGAAGCTTTCTTT. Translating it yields CASSLTGVGNTEAFF.